The sequence of this T cell receptor beta chain was determined in a study of T cells after yellow fever vaccination. TCRdb fed the 5' RACE reads into MiXCR, producing one record per CDR3 protein. This repertoire shows fewer than 400,000 distinct CDR3 sequences, approximately 11% found once; its top ten account for approximately 3%. The germline V gene has CDR1 MNHEY and CDR2 SVGAGI. The CDR3 is 16 amino acids. V gave up 0 bases and J gave up 4 bases, with 13 bases separating them. The chain uses TRBV6-5 and TRBJ2-1; possibly TRBD1 for D (6 bases). The input for sequencing was CD4+ T cells sorted from PBMCs, taken 45 days after the yellow fever booster vaccination. This TCR was sampled from a man between 18 and 29 years old who received the YFV17D yellow fever vaccine. For the CDR3, the DNA is TGTGCCAGCAGTTACTCTACGACAGGTACATACAATGAGCAGTTCTTC. Translation gives CASSYSTTGTYNEQFF.